The clone carrying this T cell receptor (beta chain) was observed a single time. Its antigen is currently unknown. The sample originates from a study of Ad26.COV2.S vaccination and SARS-CoV-2 variants. The study's findings and limits: Post-vaccination spike-specific CD8+ and CD4+ T cell responses reportedly had substantial breadth. Breadth and depth estimates from TCRs may understate total T cell responses.

Profiled with immunoSEQ multiplex PCR; TCRdb holds only in-frame clones, not every one. The sample has about 350,000 clones; 92% are singletons. Germline loops: CDR1 SGHDT, CDR2 YYEEEE. Trimming stripped 4 bases from V and 2 bases from J, with 4 bases between. This CDR3 is built from 11 residues. This TCR came from a human donor who had recovered from COVID-19. Source: peripheral blood, taken after recovery from COVID-19. This chain links TRBV5-6 with TRBJ2-7, with D unresolved. CDR3 DNA sequence: TGTGCCAGCAGCGGTACCTACGAGCAGTACTTC. This translates into CASSGTYEQYF.